This T cell receptor (beta chain) derives from a study of read filtering for tumor transcriptome and immune sequencing. As for the study in general: Mean patient age was about 66 years, range roughly 40 to 85; approximately 18 male, 12 to 15 female. DNase treatment preceded whole-transcriptome library preparation. TCR-mapped reads were about 3.5 to 10.27 million with IR-seq versus about 85 to 1273 with RNA-seq.

Unmatched junction bases numbered 7, after V lost 3 bases and J lost 0 bases. The CDR3 has 15 amino acids. Germline V CDR1 and CDR2: SQVTM, ANQGSEA. The library was built from about 400 ng RNA with molecular barcoded adaptors for alpha/delta and beta/gamma chains. TCRdb re-called the reads through MiXCR, storing one row per CDR3 protein. The table lists more than 100,000 distinct CDR3 sequences, 13% of them singletons. The chain uses TRBV29-1 and TRBJ1-2, with 7 bases aligning to TRBD1. The source of this sequence is a donor at least 40 years old with multiple myeloma. What was sequenced was a population of CD138-negative cells sorted from bone marrow. CDR3 in amino acids: CSVDGPGQPNYGYTF. As DNA, the CDR3 is TGCAGCGTTGACGGCCCGGGACAGCCTAACTATGGCTACACCTTC.